The rows below give T cell receptor beta chains drawn from one sample of a study of T cell responses to AZD1222 COVID-19 vaccine. The assay was immunoSEQ multiplex PCR, and TCRdb's table has in-frame clones only and misses some. The sample includes 120,000 or so clones, over 75% seen only once; the top ten take under 4%. This specimen was peripheral blood, taken on day 0 of AZD1222 vaccination. These receptors were taken from an adult in good health. The CDR3 runs from the conserved cysteine through the conserved F or W. D genes are given only for firm matches. A row's size may be missing; if present it is once, few, many or a size class.

>TRBJ2-5|TRBV30|-|-
CAWGNLVGTPGYF
TGTGCCTGGGGGAACCTGGTGGGAACCCCAGGGTACTTC
>TRBJ1-4|TRBV6-5|-|-
CASSFGQNREKLFF
TGTGCCAGCAGCTTTGGACAGAACCGGGAAAAACTGTTTTTT
>TRBJ1-1|TRBV5-5|-|-
CASSLDPPAFPLEAFF
TGTGCCAGCAGCTTGGATCCCCCAGCCTTTCCCCTTGAAGCTTTCTTT
>TRBJ2-7|TRBV4-1|-|few
CASRGGNEQYF
TGCGCCAGCAGGGGCGGGAACGAGCAGTACTTC
>TRBJ2-7|TRBV2|-|few
CASQLVVGGRMYF
TGTGCCAGCCAGCTGGTCGTTGGGGGACGTATGTACTTC
>TRBJ2-7|TRBV6-4|-|-
CASSEISRYEQYF
TGTGCCAGCAGTGAAATCTCGCGCTACGAGCAGTACTTC
>TRBJ1-1|TRBV7-9|-|-
CASSSPLLGLAEAFF
TGTGCCAGCAGCTCCCCCCTACTGGGGCTTGCTGAAGCTTTCTTT
>TRBJ2-7|TRBV5-1|-|-
CASSLAGVGQPFPDEQYF
TGCGCCAGCAGCTTGGCCGGCGTTGGCCAGCCCTTCCCGGACGAGCAGTACTTC
>TRBJ1-2|TRBV28|-|-
CASTLTGLANYGYTF
TGTGCCAGCACCTTAACAGGTTTAGCTAACTATGGCTACACCTTC
>TRBJ2-1|TRBV11-2|TRBD2|-
CASSPGLAGGWSEQFF
TGTGCCAGCAGCCCGGGACTAGCGGGGGGTTGGAGCGAGCAGTTCTTC
>TRBJ1-5|TRBV5-1|-|-
CASSLYQGQPQHF
TGCGCCAGCAGTCTATACCAAGGTCAGCCCCAGCATTTT
>TRBJ1-2|TRBV3-1/TRBV3-2|-|-
CASSRTQGPTYGYTF
TGTGCCAGCAGCCGTACACAGGGACCGACCTATGGCTACACCTTC
>TRBJ2-1|TRBV7-7|-|-
CASSPGGVGVSYNEQFF
TGTGCCAGCAGCCCCGGGGGTGTGGGAGTCTCCTACAATGAGCAGTTCTTC
>TRBJ2-7|TRBV5-4|-|-
CASSLAGTGSYEQYF
TGTGCCAGCAGCTTGGCCGGGACGGGCTCCTACGAGCAGTACTTC
>TRBJ2-3|TRBV13|-|-
CASSLGLGGSGKDTQYF
TGTGCCAGCAGCTTAGGCCTTGGGGGGAGTGGTAAAGATACGCAGTATTTT
>TRBJ1-2|TRBV27|-|few
CASSVPPPGAEGYTF
TGTGCCAGCAGTGTCCCTCCCCCAGGGGCGGAAGGCTACACCTTC
>TRBJ1-2|TRBV9|-|-
CASSAATGTPLGYTF
TGTGCCAGCAGCGCAGCTACCGGGACGCCACTGGGCTACACCTTC
>TRBJ1-2|TRBV28|-|-
CASSTEPRDTHYTF
TGTGCCAGCAGCACCGAACCCCGGGACACACACTACACCTTC
>TRBJ1-2|TRBV19|-|-
CASRQGQQANYGYTF
TGTGCCAGTAGGCAGGGCCAACAAGCTAACTATGGCTACACCTTC
>TRBJ2-3|TRBV6-4|TRBD2|once
CASSPPGLAGPDTQYF
TGTGCCAGCAGTCCCCCGGGACTAGCGGGACCCGATACGCAGTATTTT
>TRBJ2-1|TRBV5-1|-|-
CASSLAAGTIYNEQFF
TGCGCCAGCAGCTTGGCCGCCGGGACAATCTACAATGAGCAGTTCTTC
>TRBJ1-6|TRBV7-9|TRBD1|-
CASSSLGQGDSPLHF
TGTGCCAGCAGTTCACTCGGACAGGGGGATTCACCCCTCCACTTT
>TRBJ2-1|TRBV7-3|TRBD1|-
CASSPRDRGYNEQFF
TGTGCCAGCAGCCCCCGGGACAGGGGCTACAATGAGCAGTTCTTC
>TRBJ1-1|TRBV9|-|once
CASSAKGVLGTEAFF
TGTGCCAGCAGCGCCAAAGGGGTTTTGGGCACTGAAGCTTTCTTT
>TRBJ2-5|TRBV12-1|-|once
CASSNGYETQYF
TGTGCCAGCAGCAATGGTTACGAGACCCAGTACTTC
>TRBJ2-3|TRBV7-2|-|-
CASSLASKNNAQYF
TGTGCCAGCAGCTTAGCTAGCAAAAACAACGCGCAGTATTTT
>TRBJ2-2|TRBV15|TRBD2|-
CATSRDRAGVGGELFF
TGTGCCACCAGCAGAGATAGAGCGGGAGTGGGCGGGGAGCTGTTTTTT
>TRBJ2-3|TRBV2|-|-
CASSGGIRTDTQYF
TGTGCCAGCAGCGGCGGTATTCGGACGGATACGCAGTATTTT
>TRBJ1-5|TRBV4-3|TRBD1|-
CASSQDRTGTNQPQHF
TGCGCCAGCAGCCAAGATAGGACAGGGACCAATCAGCCCCAGCATTTT
>TRBJ1-6|TRBV7-2|-|-
CASSPPGSPLHF
TGTGCCAGCAGCCCCCCCGGTTCACCCCTCCACTTT
>TRBJ1-2|TRBV6-4|TRBD1|-
CASSSGKGADYGYTF
TGTGCCAGCAGCTCCGGCAAGGGGGCAGACTATGGCTACACCTTC